The rows below give T cell receptor beta chains drawn from one sample of a study of cytomegalovirus exposure and HLA in healthy donors. TCRdb keeps only in-frame clones here, not all; method: immunoSEQ multiplex PCR. The repertoire consists of approximately 120,000 clones, with 55% to 75% occurring once and the leading ten covering 5.4%. Sequencing was performed on PBMCs. Every receptor here comes from a woman aged 70-85 years in good health and CMV-seropositive. CDR3s include the opening cysteine and the closing phenylalanine or tryptophan. D genes are given only for firm matches. Not all rows give a size; the values are once, few, many and, for expanded clones, a class.

V	D	size	J	CDR3	DNA
TRBV29-1	-	-	TRBJ2-5	CSAVRGWETQYF	TGCAGCGCCGTCCGGGGGTGGGAGACCCAGTACTTC
TRBV13	TRBD1	-	TRBJ1-3	CASSLLGGIGNTIYF	TGTGCCAGCAGCTTATTAGGGGGCATAGGAAACACCATATATTTT
TRBV7-9	-	-	TRBJ2-1	CASSPYRVSLNEQFF	TGTGCCAGCAGCCCTTATCGGGTCTCTCTTAATGAGCAGTTCTTC
TRBV6-4	TRBD2	-	TRBJ2-3	CASSDKRGDINTQYF	TGTGCCAGCAGTGATAAGCGGGGGGATATAAATACGCAGTATTTT
TRBV6-5	TRBD2	few	TRBJ2-3	CASSYWVAGADTQYF	TGTGCCAGCAGTTACTGGGTAGCGGGGGCAGATACGCAGTATTTT
TRBV29-1	TRBD1	-	TRBJ2-1	CSGNTGVYEQFF	TGCAGCGGAAATACAGGGGTCTATGAGCAGTTCTTC
TRBV30	TRBD1	-	TRBJ2-5	CAWGKTGLGYF	TGTGCCTGGGGAAAGACAGGGTTGGGGTACTTC
TRBV6-5	TRBD2	-	TRBJ2-7	CASSVGLAGVEQYF	TGTGCCAGCAGTGTGGGACTAGCGGGGGTAGAGCAGTACTTC
TRBV7-2	TRBD1	-	TRBJ1-1	CASSPQGSLNTEAFF	TGTGCCAGCAGCCCACAGGGGTCACTGAACACTGAAGCTTTCTTT
TRBV6-5	-	few	TRBJ1-1	CASSLTGNTEAFF	TGTGCCAGCAGTCTTACAGGGAACACTGAAGCTTTCTTT
TRBV7-9	TRBD1	-	TRBJ1-5	CASSLETGGNQPQHF	TGTGCCAGCAGCTTGGAGACAGGGGGTAATCAGCCCCAGCATTTT
TRBV5-6	TRBD1	-	TRBJ2-7	CASWIRDRNYEQYF	TGTGCCAGCTGGATCCGGGACAGGAACTACGAGCAGTACTTC
TRBV9	-	-	TRBJ2-5	CASSVVPWEETQYF	TGTGCCAGCAGCGTAGTTCCCTGGGAGGAGACCCAGTACTTC
TRBV6-5	-	few	TRBJ1-4	CASSLWSNEKLFF	TGTGCCAGCAGCTTATGGAGTAATGAAAAACTGTTTTTT
TRBV4-2	-	-	TRBJ2-7	CASSQEGSVGSSGQYF	TGTGCCAGCAGCCAAGAAGGTTCTGTCGGTTCATCAGGGCAGTACTTC
TRBV5-1	-	-	TRBJ2-7	CASSLLSLAYEQYF	TGCGCCAGCAGCTTGTTATCGCTAGCCTACGAGCAGTACTTC
TRBV30	-	-	TRBJ1-2	CAWSTLHSGYTF	TGTGCCTGGAGTACCCTTCATAGTGGCTACACCTTC
TRBV6-6	TRBD1	-	TRBJ1-2	CASSYTTGGNYGYTF	TGTGCCAGCAGTTACACGACAGGGGGGAACTATGGCTACACCTTC
TRBV12-5	TRBD1	few	TRBJ2-5	CASRQGEETQYF	TGTGCTAGTCGGCAGGGGGAAGAGACCCAGTACTTC
TRBV5-1	-	-	TRBJ1-1	CASSLEVGAEAFF	TGCGCCAGCAGCTTGGAAGTAGGGGCTGAAGCTTTCTTT
TRBV2	TRBD1	-	TRBJ2-1	CASSEDRVAEQFF	TGTGCCAGCAGTGAGGACAGGGTGGCAGAGCAGTTCTTC